This is a list of T cell receptor beta chains from one sample in a study of CD8 T cells in Susac syndrome. TCRdb independently ran MiXCR on the immunoSEQ multiplex PCR reads; one entry per CDR3 protein. The sample lists 200,000 to 250,000 distinct CDR3 sequences; over 90% were seen once. Sample: CD4+ T cells from PBMCs. These receptors all come from a human donor with multiple sclerosis. The CDR3 runs from the conserved cysteine through the conserved F or W. Fields, in order: D gene, CDR3 length, J gene, V gene, clone size, CDR3 DNA, CDR3 protein. The D gene is left open where the match is weak. Clone size is not always given. Where it is, it says once, few, many or a class for expanded clones.

D gene: -; CDR3 length: 13; J gene: TRBJ2-1; V gene: TRBV9; clone size: -; CDR3 DNA: TGTGCCAGCAGCGTTCTTATGGGGGATGAGCAGTTCTTC; CDR3 protein: CASSVLMGDEQFF
D gene: -; CDR3 length: 18; J gene: TRBJ2-3; V gene: TRBV6-5; clone size: -; CDR3 DNA: TGTGCCAGCAGTTACTCGATCTCGGGTTCTACCAGCACAGATACGCAGTATTTT; CDR3 protein: CASSYSISGSTSTDTQYF
D gene: -; CDR3 length: 13; J gene: TRBJ1-1; V gene: TRBV5-1; clone size: -; CDR3 DNA: TGCGCCAGCAGCTCCACCAGGTACACTGAAGCTTTCTTT; CDR3 protein: CASSSTRYTEAFF
D gene: TRBD2; CDR3 length: 20; J gene: TRBJ2-3; V gene: TRBV3-1; clone size: -; CDR3 DNA: TGTGCCAGCAGCCAAGATAGAGGGAGCGGGGGGGCCTGGGGCACAGATACGCAGTATTTT; CDR3 protein: CASSQDRGSGGAWGTDTQYF
D gene: -; CDR3 length: 13; J gene: TRBJ1-1; V gene: TRBV30; clone size: -; CDR3 DNA: TGTGCCTGGATGGGGGCAGAGAACACTGAAGCTTTCTTT; CDR3 protein: CAWMGAENTEAFF
D gene: -; CDR3 length: 15; J gene: TRBJ2-5; V gene: TRBV13; clone size: -; CDR3 DNA: TGTGCCAGCAGCTTTAAGACAGGTTTCCAAGAGACCCAGTACTTC; CDR3 protein: CASSFKTGFQETQYF
D gene: -; CDR3 length: 12; J gene: TRBJ1-1; V gene: TRBV20-1; clone size: -; CDR3 DNA: TGCAGTGCTAGTGGACCTACTGAACTGGCTTTCTTT; CDR3 protein: CSASGPTELAFF
D gene: -; CDR3 length: 12; J gene: TRBJ1-1; V gene: TRBV27; clone size: once; CDR3 DNA: TGTGCCCTAACCTCATGGGGGGCTGAAGCTTTCTTT; CDR3 protein: CALTSWGAEAFF
D gene: -; CDR3 length: 14; J gene: TRBJ1-2; V gene: TRBV7-9; clone size: -; CDR3 DNA: TGTGCCAGCAGCTTTGACACCATGGGCTATGGCTACACCTTC; CDR3 protein: CASSFDTMGYGYTF
D gene: -; CDR3 length: 11; J gene: TRBJ2-3; V gene: TRBV13; clone size: -; CDR3 DNA: TGTGGTAAAGTCGGTACAGATACGCAGTATTTT; CDR3 protein: CGKVGTDTQYF
D gene: TRBD1; CDR3 length: 14; J gene: TRBJ2-2; V gene: TRBV14; clone size: -; CDR3 DNA: TGTGCCAGCAAGGCACAGGGGTCCACCGGGGAGCTGTTTTTT; CDR3 protein: CASKAQGSTGELFF
D gene: -; CDR3 length: 17; J gene: TRBJ1-6; V gene: TRBV3-1; clone size: -; CDR3 DNA: TGTGCCAGCAGCCAGCCCCTATCTGGACAGAATAATTCACCCCTCCACTTT; CDR3 protein: CASSQPLSGQNNSPLHF
D gene: TRBD2; CDR3 length: 14; J gene: TRBJ2-1; V gene: TRBV7-7; clone size: -; CDR3 DNA: TGTGCTAGCGCCCTAGCGGGGAAAACCAATGAGCAGTTCTTC; CDR3 protein: CASALAGKTNEQFF
D gene: TRBD1; CDR3 length: 16; J gene: TRBJ2-3; V gene: TRBV5-1; clone size: -; CDR3 DNA: TGCGCCAGCAGCCCGGCCGGGACAGGGGTCACAGATACGCAGTATTTT; CDR3 protein: CASSPAGTGVTDTQYF
D gene: -; CDR3 length: 14; J gene: TRBJ2-1; V gene: TRBV3-1; clone size: -; CDR3 DNA: TGTGCCAGCAGACCACAGGGAATGGGAAATGAGCAGTTCTTC; CDR3 protein: CASRPQGMGNEQFF
D gene: -; CDR3 length: 10; J gene: TRBJ1-1; V gene: TRBV20-1; clone size: -; CDR3 DNA: TGCAGTGCCGGGAGGCAAGAAGCTTTCTTT; CDR3 protein: CSAGRQEAFF
D gene: TRBD1; CDR3 length: 14; J gene: TRBJ1-2; V gene: TRBV29-1; clone size: -; CDR3 DNA: TGCAGCGTTGGGGGACAGAGGCTGAGCGGTGGCTACACCTTC; CDR3 protein: CSVGGQRLSGGYTF
D gene: -; CDR3 length: 12; J gene: TRBJ2-3; V gene: TRBV10-3; clone size: -; CDR3 DNA: TGTGCCATCAGTGGAAACACAGATACGCAGTATTTT; CDR3 protein: CAISGNTDTQYF
D gene: -; CDR3 length: 14; J gene: TRBJ1-1; V gene: TRBV25-1; clone size: once; CDR3 DNA: TGTGCCAGCACCCGACCCAGGGTGAACACTGAAGCTTTCTTT; CDR3 protein: CASTRPRVNTEAFF
D gene: -; CDR3 length: 15; J gene: TRBJ1-5; V gene: TRBV10-3; clone size: once; CDR3 DNA: TGTGCCATCAGTGAGTCAGGAGATAGCAATCAGCCCCAGCATTTT; CDR3 protein: CAISESGDSNQPQHF
D gene: -; CDR3 length: 14; J gene: TRBJ2-7; V gene: TRBV30; clone size: -; CDR3 DNA: TGTGCCTGGAGTGCAGGACACGAAGGCGCCGAGCAGTACTTC; CDR3 protein: CAWSAGHEGAEQYF
D gene: TRBD1; CDR3 length: 14; J gene: TRBJ1-2; V gene: TRBV6-6; clone size: -; CDR3 DNA: TGTGCCAGCAGTTACCCGGACAGGGGCTATGGCTACACCTTC; CDR3 protein: CASSYPDRGYGYTF
D gene: TRBD2; CDR3 length: 14; J gene: TRBJ2-5; V gene: TRBV3-1; clone size: -; CDR3 DNA: TGTGCCAGCAGCCAAGATATTAGCGGGCAGTCCCAGTACTTC; CDR3 protein: CASSQDISGQSQYF
D gene: -; CDR3 length: 14; J gene: TRBJ2-2; V gene: TRBV18; clone size: once; CDR3 DNA: TGTGCCAGCTCACCGCAGGAGAACACCGGGGAGCTGTTTTTT; CDR3 protein: CASSPQENTGELFF
D gene: TRBD2; CDR3 length: 14; J gene: TRBJ2-1; V gene: TRBV29-1; clone size: -; CDR3 DNA: TGCAGCGGGGGAGGGCAGGTAGCGTACAATGAGCAGTTCTTC; CDR3 protein: CSGGGQVAYNEQFF
D gene: -; CDR3 length: 13; J gene: TRBJ2-1; V gene: TRBV10-3; clone size: -; CDR3 DNA: TGTGCCATCAGTGAGCGGGGTTTCAATGAGCAGTTCTTC; CDR3 protein: CAISERGFNEQFF
D gene: TRBD1; CDR3 length: 16; J gene: TRBJ1-2; V gene: TRBV11-2; clone size: -; CDR3 DNA: TGTGCCAGCAGCCGTGGACAGGGAGGCCCGGACTATGGCTACACCTTC; CDR3 protein: CASSRGQGGPDYGYTF
D gene: -; CDR3 length: 14; J gene: TRBJ2-3; V gene: TRBV2; clone size: -; CDR3 DNA: TGTGCCAGCAAGGAGGGGCTTAGCACAGATACGCAGTATTTT; CDR3 protein: CASKEGLSTDTQYF
D gene: -; CDR3 length: 13; J gene: TRBJ2-4; V gene: TRBV29-1; clone size: -; CDR3 DNA: TGCAGCGTTGAAATACAGTCCAAAAACATTCAGTACTTC; CDR3 protein: CSVEIQSKNIQYF
D gene: TRBD1; CDR3 length: 14; J gene: TRBJ1-1; V gene: TRBV2; clone size: -; CDR3 DNA: TGTGCCAGCACCCCACGGACAGGGAACACTGAAGCTTTCTTT; CDR3 protein: CASTPRTGNTEAFF
D gene: -; CDR3 length: 14; J gene: TRBJ1-6; V gene: TRBV5-8; clone size: -; CDR3 DNA: TGTGCCAGCAGCTGGGACAATGATAATTCACCCCTCCACTTT; CDR3 protein: CASSWDNDNSPLHF
D gene: -; CDR3 length: 14; J gene: TRBJ1-6; V gene: TRBV27; clone size: -; CDR3 DNA: TGTGCCAGCAGCTGGGATTTGGGGCGTTCACCCCTCCACTTT; CDR3 protein: CASSWDLGRSPLHF
D gene: -; CDR3 length: 14; J gene: TRBJ1-5; V gene: TRBV3-1; clone size: -; CDR3 DNA: TGTGCCAGCAGCCAAGAGGCGCAAGGACAGCCCCAGCATTTT; CDR3 protein: CASSQEAQGQPQHF
D gene: -; CDR3 length: 13; J gene: TRBJ1-5; V gene: TRBV12-3/TRBV12-4; clone size: -; CDR3 DNA: TGTGCCAGCACCGGAGGGGATGGGCAGGCCCAGCATTTT; CDR3 protein: CASTGGDGQAQHF
D gene: -; CDR3 length: 13; J gene: TRBJ1-2; V gene: TRBV30; clone size: -; CDR3 DNA: TGTGCCTGGAACCGGGGTGGTGTGAGTGGCTACACCTTC; CDR3 protein: CAWNRGGVSGYTF
D gene: TRBD1; CDR3 length: 13; J gene: TRBJ2-5; V gene: TRBV20-1; clone size: -; CDR3 DNA: TGCAGTGCCAAGCTCGGGACAGTCCAGACCCAGTACTTC; CDR3 protein: CSAKLGTVQTQYF
D gene: TRBD1; CDR3 length: 14; J gene: TRBJ1-1; V gene: TRBV2; clone size: -; CDR3 DNA: TGTGCCAGCAGTGGCCGACAGGGCTTCCCTGAAGCTTTCTTT; CDR3 protein: CASSGRQGFPEAFF
D gene: TRBD1; CDR3 length: 14; J gene: TRBJ2-5; V gene: TRBV20-1; clone size: -; CDR3 DNA: TGCAGTGCTCCTTCAGGGGGCGCGGGAGAGACCCAGTACTTC; CDR3 protein: CSAPSGGAGETQYF
D gene: -; CDR3 length: 12; J gene: TRBJ2-7; V gene: TRBV30; clone size: -; CDR3 DNA: TGTGCCTGGAGTGATCGGGACTACGAGCAGTACTTC; CDR3 protein: CAWSDRDYEQYF
D gene: -; CDR3 length: 15; J gene: TRBJ1-5; V gene: TRBV15; clone size: -; CDR3 DNA: TGTGCCACCAGCAGAGACAGGGGCGAACTATGGCCCCAGCATTTT; CDR3 protein: CATSRDRGELWPQHF
D gene: -; CDR3 length: 15; J gene: TRBJ1-2; V gene: TRBV2; clone size: -; CDR3 DNA: TGTGCCAGCAGCGACTTTCAGGGGACTGTAGGTGGCTACACCTTC; CDR3 protein: CASSDFQGTVGGYTF
D gene: -; CDR3 length: 11; J gene: TRBJ1-1; V gene: TRBV2; clone size: once; CDR3 DNA: TGTGCCAGCAGTGACCGGGACTCCCCTTTCTTT; CDR3 protein: CASSDRDSPFF
D gene: -; CDR3 length: 11; J gene: TRBJ2-4; V gene: TRBV20-1; clone size: -; CDR3 DNA: TGCAGTGCTAATGGGGAAAACATTCAGTACTTC; CDR3 protein: CSANGENIQYF
D gene: -; CDR3 length: 14; J gene: TRBJ2-1; V gene: TRBV15; clone size: -; CDR3 DNA: TGTGCCACCAGCGCAGCCAGCTCCTACAATGAGCAGTTCTTC; CDR3 protein: CATSAASSYNEQFF
D gene: -; CDR3 length: 14; J gene: TRBJ1-1; V gene: TRBV20-1; clone size: -; CDR3 DNA: TGCAGTGCCCTACGGATGGGGCCGGCCACTGAAGCTTTCTTT; CDR3 protein: CSALRMGPATEAFF
D gene: -; CDR3 length: 16; J gene: TRBJ2-3; V gene: TRBV7-9; clone size: once; CDR3 DNA: TGTGCCAGCAGCTTAACGCCTAGCCCAGGGGCAGATACGCAGTATTTT; CDR3 protein: CASSLTPSPGADTQYF
D gene: TRBD1; CDR3 length: 16; J gene: TRBJ1-2; V gene: TRBV29-1; clone size: -; CDR3 DNA: TGCAGCGTCCCCAATCCAGGACAGGTGACTAACTATGGCTACACCTTC; CDR3 protein: CSVPNPGQVTNYGYTF
D gene: -; CDR3 length: 15; J gene: TRBJ2-7; V gene: TRBV5-6; clone size: -; CDR3 DNA: TGTGCCAGCAGCTTGGTGTGGATCCGCCCCCACGAGCAGTACTTC; CDR3 protein: CASSLVWIRPHEQYF
D gene: -; CDR3 length: 14; J gene: TRBJ1-2; V gene: TRBV25-1; clone size: once; CDR3 DNA: TGTGCCAGCAGTGAGACGGGTTTAAGGGCTGGCTACACCTTC; CDR3 protein: CASSETGLRAGYTF
D gene: TRBD2; CDR3 length: 14; J gene: TRBJ2-5; V gene: TRBV2; clone size: -; CDR3 DNA: TGTGCCAGCAGCGGGGGGGCCGCCAAAGAGACCCAGTACTTC; CDR3 protein: CASSGGAAKETQYF
D gene: TRBD2; CDR3 length: 15; J gene: TRBJ2-1; V gene: TRBV2; clone size: -; CDR3 DNA: TGTGCCAGCAGTATTAGCGGGGCCGCCTACAATGAGCAGTTCTTC; CDR3 protein: CASSISGAAYNEQFF